This TCR beta chain was captured by sequencing in a study of cytomegalovirus exposure and HLA in healthy donors. The PCR contained 60 Vbeta and 13 Jbeta primers. Data came from immunoSEQ multiplex PCR; TCRdb stores just in-frame clones and leaves some out. In all, the sample yields about 130,000 clones. Germline V gives CDR1 SGHRS, CDR2 YFSETQ. The CDR3 covers 17 residues. The V end lost 4 bases, the J end lost 0 bases, and 17 bases lay between the germline ends. The J gene is TRBJ1-3, the V gene TRBV5-1; D not resolved. Sequenced sample: PBMCs. The receptor comes from a man in his late teens or twenties in good health and CMV-seronegative. The CDR3 DNA follows: TGCGCCAGCAGCCGAGCTACAGACGTCCACTCTGGAAACACCATATATTTT. Amino acids: CASSRATDVHSGNTIYF.